These 5 T cell receptor beta chains were sequenced from one sample in a study of neurological immune-mediated disorders. Each CDR3 protein is one row after TCRdb ran MiXCR on the 5' RACE reads. This table holds 15,000 to 20,000 distinct CDR3 sequences, approximately 6.8% found once. What was sequenced was CD8+ T cells from blood. These receptors originate from a woman in her thirties with HTLV-1-associated myelopathy (HAM/TSP).

This clonotype occurred many times. The V call is TRBV6-2 or TRBV6-3, the J call TRBJ2-6; D is unresolved. The germline gives CDR1 MNHEY, CDR2 SVGEGT. The CDR3 loop spans 15 amino acids. The V end lost 4 bases, the J end lost 0 bases, and 7 bases lay between the germline ends. This chain's CDR3 is CASSSVPSGANVLTF. The CDR3 DNA sequence: TGTGCCAGCAGTTCTGTCCCCTCTGGGGCCAACGTCCTGACTTTC.

This clonotype was observed many times. The V gene is TRBV20-1, the J gene TRBJ2-3; 7 bases are a match to TRBD1. CDR1 and CDR2 from the germline V gene are DFQATT and SNEGSKA (reference sequence). Unmatched junction bases numbered 8, after V lost 6 bases and J lost 2 bases. The CDR3 runs to 14 residues. The CDR3 here is CSAETGLDTDTQYF. In nucleotides, the CDR3 is TGCAGTGCGGAGACAGGGCTCGACACAGATACGCAGTATTTT.

This clonotype was seen at least ten times. The V gene is TRBV6-6, the J gene TRBJ1-5; 9 nucleotides agree with TRBD1. This CDR3 region has 16 residues. Germline CDR1 reads MNHNY; CDR2 reads SVGAGI (reference sequence). The V segment lost 2 bases and the J segment 7 bases; nucleotides outside the gene matches: 9. CDR3 DNA: TGTGCCAGCAGTTACCGGGCGGGGGACAGGGACCAGCCCCAGCATTTT. Residues: CASSYRAGDRDQPQHF.

This clonotype was observed at least ten times. The CDR3 reads CASSLVVLYNEQFF. The CDR3 nucleotides read TGTGCCAGCAGCTTAGTCGTCCTTTACAATGAGCAGTTCTTC. The chain links TRBV7-9 to TRBJ2-1, with D uncertain. The CDR3 runs to 14 residues. V gave up 1 base and J gave up 4 bases, with 8 bases separating them. Germline V gives CDR1 SEHNR, CDR2 FQNEAQ (reference sequence).

This clonotype was seen at least ten times. The chain is built from TRBV3-1 and TRBJ2-3; D is undetermined. Per the germline V gene, CDR1 is LGHDT and CDR2 is YNNKEL (reference sequence). Trimming pared 0 bases from V and 7 bases from J, leaving 5 bases between. CDR3 length: 12 residues. This CDR3 reads CASSQESYTQYF. The CDR3 coding sequence is TGTGCCAGCAGCCAAGAGTCATATACGCAGTATTTT.